The T cell receptor beta chain described here comes from a study of shared clonotypes between healthy human individuals. CDR1 is GTSNPN, CDR2 SVGIG, per germline (reference sequence). This CDR3 is built from 12 residues. The V and J ends lost 1 base and 5 bases respectively, with 9 bases between them. DNA from unsorted PBMC was sequenced on ten immunoSEQ deep assay plates. The data were produced by immunoSEQ multiplex PCR, yet TCRdb's version contains in-frame clones alone and is incomplete. The data hold 400,000 to 600,000 clones, with 75% to 85% observed a single time. V is TRBV30 and J is TRBJ2-7; D call uncertain. Sequenced material: PBMCs. The TCR was taken from a woman in her thirties or forties in good health. Some clones in this sample may be carry-over from other donors' samples. The CDR3 DNA reads as TGTGCCTGGAGTGGCCAGGTAGACGAGCAGTACTTC. Encoded protein: CAWSGQVDEQYF.